The source of this T cell receptor (beta chain) is a study of cytomegalovirus exposure and HLA in healthy donors. Regarding the study as a whole: Later analysis placed DRB1 highest and HLA-C lowest in TCR association rates, which differed by HLA locus.

The V segment lost 6 bases and the J segment 1 base; nucleotides outside the gene matches: 4. The CDR3 loop spans 14 amino acids. CDR1 is MNHEY and CDR2 is SVGAGI in the germline V gene. PCR involved 60 Vbeta and 13 Jbeta primers. Sequenced by immunoSEQ multiplex PCR; TCRdb stores in-frame clones only, minus some. The table shows under 200,000 clones, with 82% occurring only once. Note on this clone: The antigen is unknown.

This sequence originates from a girl aged 10 to 17 in good health and CMV-seropositive. The chain combines TRBV6-5 with TRBJ1-1, with 8 bases aligning to TRBD1. The sample was PBMCs. The CDR3 region has the DNA TGTGCCAGCAGGACAGGGGTAAGGAACACTGAAGCTTTCTTT. Translation gives CASRTGVRNTEAFF.